The present T cell receptor (beta chain) was sequenced within a study of blood T cell repertoires in COVID-19. Study information: From the United States, Italy and Spain came samples of acute and convalescent COVID-19. In each case, the material was cDNA or gDNA derived from T cells, B-cell-depleted T cells, or PBMCs.

Per the original methods: Estimation of nucleated cell counts relied on the amplification of reference gene primers. Only in-frame clones appear in the TCRdb table, and some are missing; sequencing was by immunoSEQ multiplex PCR. D and trimming come from the DNA, and the V and J calls and clone size come from that table. The data contain about 100,000 clones, roughly 92% of them singletons. The germline V gene has CDR1 SGHVS and CDR2 FQNEAQ. The CDR3 spans 14 residues. Trimming removed 2 bases from V and 2 bases from J, with 8 bases in between. This chain links TRBV7-8 with TRBJ2-3; D gene uncertain. The receptor was isolated from a man aged 50-60 years with active COVID-19. Sequenced sample: peripheral blood. CDR3 residues: CASSLRSPTDTQYF. In DNA form, the CDR3 reads TGTGCCAGCAGCTTAAGGAGCCCCACAGATACGCAGTATTTT.